The next 17 T cell receptor beta chains were all read from a single sample in a study of T cells after yellow fever vaccination. TCRdb fed the 5' RACE reads into MiXCR, producing one record per CDR3 protein. The table records some 290,000 distinct CDR3 sequences, approximately 12% of them present only once. Specimen: CD4+ T cells sorted from PBMCs, collected 45 days after the yellow fever booster vaccination. These receptors originate from a man aged 18 to 35 who received the YFV17D yellow fever vaccine.

This clonotype was observed a few times. DNA of the CDR3: TGTGCCAGCAGTTTGCCCGGACAGGGGATCTACGAGCAGTACTTC. This translates into CASSLPGQGIYEQYF. The rearrangement joins TRBV28 to TRBJ2-7; 9 positions match TRBD1. This CDR3 has 15 amino acids. Germline CDR1 MDHEN, CDR2 SYDVKM. With V trimmed by 3 bases and J by 3 bases, 6 bases remained unmatched.

The CDR3 region is CASRADRVNTEAFF. The CDR3 DNA is TGTGCCAGCAGGGCGGACAGGGTGAACACTGAAGCTTTCTTT. The chain has TRBV12-3 or TRBV12-4 and TRBJ1-1, with TRBD1 matching over 8 bases. With V trimmed by 6 bases and J by 0 bases, 3 bases remained unmatched. The CDR3 is 14 amino acids.

This clonotype was seen a handful of times. The V gene is TRBV5-5, the J gene TRBJ2-3; D could derive from TRBD1 or TRBD2 (5 bases each). Germline CDR1 is SGHKS and CDR2 is YYEKEE (reference sequence). Trimming took 4 bases from V and 0 from J, leaving 9 bases between them. The CDR3 has 14 amino acids. The CDR3 coding sequence is TGTGCCAGCAGCGGGGGAGAGAGCACAGATACGCAGTATTTT. Amino acid sequence: CASSGGESTDTQYF.

V usage is TRBV27 and J usage is TRBJ2-1; 7 bases fit TRBD2. The germline V gene encodes CDR1 MNHEY and CDR2 SMNVEV (reference sequence). CDR3 length: 13 amino acids. The trim removed 6 bases at V and 8 bases at J, leaving 7 bases unmatched. The CDR3 DNA is TGTGCCAGCAGACTAATGGGAGGGGATGAGCAGTTCTTC. Its protein is CASRLMGGDEQFF.

This clonotype has just a few counts. The chain has TRBV4-3 and TRBJ1-5; D gene ambiguous. This CDR3 comprises 15 residues. Germline loops: CDR1 LGHNA, CDR2 YSLEER. Trimming removed 1 base at V and 1 base at J, with 8 bases between. The CDR3 reads CASSQVLVSNQPQHF. CDR3 DNA sequence: TGCGCCAGCAGCCAAGTGCTGGTAAGCAATCAGCCCCAGCATTTT.

This clonotype has at least ten counts. The CDR3, as DNA: TGCAGTGCGAACAGGATCTCCTATAATTCACCCCTCCACTTT. Protein product: CSANRISYNSPLHF. V is TRBV20-1 and J is TRBJ1-6; tentative D call: TRBD1 (5 bases). CDR3 length: 14 amino acids. Germline V gene data show CDR1 as DFQATT and CDR2 as SNEGSKA (reference sequence). V was trimmed by 6 bases and J by 0 bases, leaving 9 bases between them.

In its sample, this clonotype was seen a few times. The V gene is TRBV5-1, the J gene TRBJ2-5; tentative D call: TRBD1 (5 bases). The V end was cut by 1 base, the J end by 2 bases, with 12 bases between. From germline, CDR1 is SGHRS and CDR2 YFSETQ. The CDR3 covers 15 residues. The CDR3 protein is CASSLLVSGQETQYF. The DNA for the CDR3 is TGCGCCAGCAGCTTGTTGGTGTCAGGGCAAGAGACCCAGTACTTC.

This chain links TRBV5-8 with TRBJ1-1, with a weak D call TRBD1 (6 bases). The CDR3 extends over 15 amino acids. Germline V gives CDR1 SGHTS, CDR2 YDEGEE. The V gene lost 5 bases and the J gene lost 1 base, with 15 bases spanning the gap. This CDR3 reads CASRGGSGQNTEAFF. The CDR3 region has the DNA TGTGCCAGCAGGGGGGGCTCGGGCCAGAACACTGAAGCTTTCTTT. Full variable domain (rest looked up from reference TRBV5-8 and TRBJ1-1): EAGVTQSPTHLIKTRGQQATLRCSPISGHTSVYWYQQALGLGLQFLLWYDEGEERNRGNFPPRFSGRQFPNYSSELNVNALELEDSALYLCASRGGSGQNTEAFFGQGTRLTVV.

The CDR3 DNA is TGTGCCAGCAGTTTATTCAGGATAGCGGGGGGGCCGGGCACAGATACGCAGTATTTT. This sequence encodes CASSLFRIAGGPGTDTQYF. The J gene is TRBJ2-3, the V gene TRBV28; TRBD2 matches at 11 bases. J was trimmed by 1 base and V by 1 base; bases with no gene match: 10. This CDR3 is 19 amino acids long. Germline-derived CDR1 and CDR2 are MDHEN and SYDVKM.

This clonotype occurred many times. The gene calls are TRBV7-2 and TRBJ2-7; tentatively, D is TRBD2 (5 bases). V was cut by 7 bases and J by 0 bases, with 16 bases left in between. Germline V gives CDR1 SGHTA, CDR2 FQGNSA. CDR3 length: 15 amino acids. The CDR3 DNA is TGTGCCAGCAACCTGGCCTCGGGGAGCTCCTACGAGCAGTACTTC. Its protein product is CASNLASGSSYEQYF.

In its sample, this clonotype was seen a few times. J is TRBJ2-1 and V is TRBV20-1; D might be TRBD1 (5 bases). V lost 1 base to trimming and J lost 2 bases, with 9 bases between them. From germline, CDR1 is DFQATT and CDR2 SNEGSKA (reference sequence). CDR3 length equals 14 residues. In DNA, the CDR3 is TGCAGTGCTAGAGCTTCAGGGACCTACAATGAGCAGTTCTTC. As protein: CSARASGTYNEQFF.

This clonotype has only a few counts. This rearrangement joins TRBV6-6 to TRBJ1-3; D gene unclear. There are 13 residues in the CDR3. Per germline, CDR1 MNHNY and CDR2 SVGAGI (reference sequence). Trimming removed 10 bases at V and 0 bases at J, with 10 bases between. The CDR3: CATREASGNTIYF. CDR3 bases: TGTGCCACGCGGGAGGCCTCTGGAAACACCATATATTTT.

V is TRBV5-1 and J is TRBJ2-1, with D possibly matching TRBD2 (5 bases). The V end lost 4 bases, the J end lost 0 bases, and 11 bases lay between the germline ends. Germline lookup yields CDR1 SGHRS and CDR2 YFSETQ. This CDR3 comprises 15 residues. The CDR3 reads CASSLISDSYNEQFF. The DNA of the CDR3 is TGCGCCAGCAGCCTTATTAGCGACTCCTACAATGAGCAGTTCTTC.

This clonotype came up a few times. The genes are TRBV3-1 and TRBJ1-5; D unclear. Germline V gene sequence: CDR1 LGHDT, CDR2 YNNKEL (reference sequence). The CDR3 has 12 amino acids. V was pared by 2 bases and J by 3 bases, with 2 bases between. CDR3 residues: CASSQFNQPQHF. In DNA form, the CDR3 reads TGTGCCAGCAGCCAATTCAATCAGCCCCAGCATTTT. Full variable domain (missing parts from reference TRBV3-1 and TRBJ1-5): DTAVSQTPKYLVTQMGNDKSIKCEQNLGHDTMYWYKQDSKKFLKIMFSYNNKELIINETVPNRFSPKSPDKAHLNLHINSLELGDSAVYFCASSQFNQPQHFGDGTRLSIL.

This clonotype has only a few counts. V is TRBV7-2 and J is TRBJ2-7, with 7 bases lining up with TRBD2. CDR3 length equals 14 residues. Germline loops: CDR1 SGHTA, CDR2 FQGNSA. J lost 13 bases, V lost 5 bases, and 17 bases had no gene match. The CDR3 reads CASSPYMEASGPYF. The CDR3 DNA follows: TGTGCCAGCAGCCCCTATATGGAGGCTAGCGGACCTTACTTC.

This chain links TRBV7-2 with TRBJ2-3; D unresolved. Trimming cost V 4 bases and J 6 bases, with 17 bases left between them. Germline loops: CDR1 SGHTA, CDR2 FQGNSA. The CDR3 runs to 15 residues. CDR3 DNA sequence: TGTGCCAGCAGCTGGGCCCGGATTTTAACTGATACGCAGTATTTT. This sequence encodes CASSWARILTDTQYF.

This chain connects TRBV18 to TRBJ2-2; D remains unclear. Germline CDR1 KGHSH, CDR2 LQKENI. V lost 0 bases and J 7 bases, leaving 9 bases between the germline ends. The CDR3 runs 14 residues. Here the CDR3 DNA reads TGTGCCAGCTCACCACCCAACGGCGGCGGGGAGCTGTTTTTT. Its translation is CASSPPNGGGELFF.